This TCR beta chain was sequenced during a study of radiotherapy plus CTLA-4 blockade in lung cancer. Study-wide results and caveats: Blood TCR clones of tumor origin expanded after radiotherapy plus ipilimumab.

The CDR3 loop spans 15 amino acids. CDR1 and CDR2 from the germline V gene are SNHLY and FYNNEI. V trimming: 9 bases; J trimming: 5 bases; junction bases outside the gene matches: 10. A word on this clone: What it binds is unknown.

The repertoire was sequenced with immunoSEQ multiplex PCR; TCRdb's copy has only in-frame clones and lacks some. Of tens of thousands of clones detected, around four fifths appear once; the ten largest clones hold 7% to 8%. The starting material was peripheral blood, obtained from a patient treated with radiotherapy plus ipilimumab. V is TRBV2 and J is TRBJ1-6, with 7 bases matching TRBD1. The sequence derives from a human donor with non-small cell lung cancer who had a complete response to radiotherapy plus ipilimumab. In nucleotides, the CDR3 is TGTGCCAGAGGGACGGGACAGATGCATAATTCACCCCTCCACTTT. Translated: CARGTGQMHNSPLHF.